This TCR beta chain derives from a study of T cell responses to AZD1222 COVID-19 vaccine. Trimming took off 4 bases at V and 7 bases at J, with 14 bases between the two ends. This CDR3 region has 13 residues. Germline CDR1 and CDR2: SGHAT and FQNNGV. Produced via immunoSEQ multiplex PCR; TCRdb's table is partial and in-frame only. The table has more than 250,000 clones, approximately 93% seen once. The input for sequencing was peripheral blood, taken on day 0 of AZD1222 vaccination. The chain combines TRBV11-2 with TRBJ2-7, with a tentative D call TRBD2 (7 bases). The receptor's source is an adult in good health. CDR3 in amino acids: CASSSPGGWEQYF. In DNA form, the CDR3 reads TGTGCCAGCAGCTCCCCGGGGGGCTGGGAGCAGTACTTC.